These 27 T cell receptor beta chains originate from one sample sequenced in a study of a mutant IDH1 vaccine in newly diagnosed glioma. Stated time point: week 47, end of study. In every dose of vaccine, 300 ug of mutant IDH1 20-mer peptide was given alongside topical imiquimod. Data came from immunoSEQ multiplex PCR; TCRdb stores just in-frame clones and leaves some out. Of fewer than 55,000 clones listed, roughly 61% are singletons. Their antigen targets remain unknown. The source was peripheral blood mononuclear cells (PBMCs), collected from a glioma patient whose treatment included an IDH1 peptide vaccine. Receptors were obtained from a man between 35 and 55 years old with glioma. Some clones in this sample may be carry-over from other donors' samples.

The chain uses TRBV6-6 and TRBJ1-4; D not resolved. V was pared by 2 bases and J by 7 bases, with 5 bases between. This CDR3 region has 12 residues. Germline values: CDR1 MNHNY, CDR2 SVGAGI (reference sequence). The CDR3 spells CASSYIGEKLFF. The CDR3 region has the DNA TGTGCCAGCAGTTACATTGGTGAAAAACTGTTTTTT.

This clone came up once. V usage is TRBV29-1 and J usage is TRBJ2-5; D may correspond to TRBD1 or TRBD2 (5 bases each). Trimming took 3 bases from V and 5 from J, leaving 10 bases between them. The CDR3 runs 12 residues. Germline V CDR1 and CDR2: SQVTM, ANQGSEA. CDR3 nucleotides: TGCAGCGTTGACGGGTGGGGGGAGACCCAGTACTTC. This translates into CSVDGWGETQYF. Full variable domain (rest looked up from reference TRBV29-1 and TRBJ2-5): SAVISQKPSRDICQRGTSLTIQCQVDSQVTMMFWYRQQPGQSLTLIATANQGSEATYESGFVIDKFPISRPNLTFSTLTVSNMSPEDSSIYLCSVDGWGETQYFGPGTRLLVL.

The table lists this clone with a few counts. Additional DNA sequences in this sample encode the identical CDR3. CDR3 nucleotide sequence: TGTGCCAGTAGTATTCGGGATCAGCCCCAGCATTTT. This sequence encodes CASSIRDQPQHF. This chain connects TRBV19 to TRBJ1-5; D gene ambiguous. The CDR3 loop spans 12 amino acids. CDR1 LNHDA and CDR2 SQIVND come from the germline V gene (reference sequence). V lost 3 bases and J lost 5, with 5 bases in between.

The V call is TRBV12-5, the J call TRBJ1-1, with D possibly TRBD1 on 6 matching bases. Between the trimmed V and J ends, which lost 6 bases and 5 bases, there was a span of 13 bases. The CDR3 extends over 13 amino acids. Germline CDR1 and CDR2: LGHNT and FRNRAP. The CDR3: CASGGGLRTEAFF. CDR3 in DNA: TGTGCTAGTGGCGGGGGCCTTCGAACTGAAGCTTTCTTT. The variable domain in full, completed from reference TRBV12-5 and TRBJ1-1, reads DARVTQTPRHKVTEMGQEVTMRCQPILGHNTVFWYRQTMMQGLELLAYFRNRAPLDDSGMPKDRFSAEMPDATLATLKIQPSEPRDSAVYFCASGGGLRTEAFFGQGTRLTVV.

The rearrangement links TRBV6-1 to TRBJ2-2; 12 positions match TRBD1. V dropped 6 bases and J dropped 4; count of bases not matched to a gene: 3. This CDR3 is 15 amino acids long. Germline lookup yields CDR1 MNHNS and CDR2 SASEGT. The CDR3 protein is CASRGQGAVTGELFF. For the CDR3, the DNA is TGTGCCAGCAGGGGACAGGGGGCGGTCACCGGGGAGCTGTTTTTT.

V and J are TRBV10-3 and TRBJ1-2; 7 bases line up with TRBD1. The J segment lost 4 bases and the V segment lost 10 bases, leaving 9 bases of the junction unmatched. The CDR3 contains 13 residues. Germline V gene sequence: CDR1 ENHRY, CDR2 SYGVKD. CDR3 in DNA: TGTGCCACCCTCCGGCGGGACAGCTATGGCTACACCTTC. This codes for CATLRRDSYGYTF.

The V and J genes are TRBV11-2 and TRBJ1-4; D might be TRBD1 (6 bases). This CDR3 has 14 amino acids. Germline V lookup: CDR1 SGHAT, CDR2 FQNNGV. V was pared by 4 bases and J by 7 bases, with 13 bases between. In DNA form, the CDR3 reads TGTGCCAGCAGCTCCTACAGGGATGGTGAAAAACTGTTTTTT. Translating it yields CASSSYRDGEKLFF.

This clone was seen more than once but under ten times. This chain connects TRBV6-1 to TRBJ1-3, with D maybe TRBD1 (5 bases). The V gene lost 4 bases and the J gene lost 0 bases, with 16 bases spanning the gap. This CDR3 has 17 residues. From germline, CDR1 is MNHNS and CDR2 SASEGT. CDR3 nucleotide sequence: TGTGCCAGCAGTGCAGCTCCATCGGGGGTCTCTGGAAACACCATATATTTT. As protein: CASSAAPSGVSGNTIYF.

The chain has TRBV5-1 and TRBJ2-7, with D maybe TRBD1 (6 bases). Per germline, CDR1 SGHRS and CDR2 YFSETQ. V was cut by 0 bases and J by 2 bases, with 9 bases left in between. The CDR3 runs to 14 residues. This CDR3 is CASSLVQGTYEQYF. CDR3 bases: TGCGCCAGCAGCTTGGTTCAGGGGACCTACGAGCAGTACTTC.

The V call is TRBV6-5, the J call TRBJ1-6, with no clear D. CDR3 size: 15 residues. The V end lost 0 bases, the J end lost 11 bases, and 14 bases lay between the germline ends. The germline gives CDR1 MNHEY, CDR2 SVGAGI. The CDR3 DNA is TGTGCCAGCAGTTACTCCCTGCTTGCCCTGGCACCCCTCCACTTT. Translating gives CASSYSLLALAPLHF.

This chain links TRBV4-2 with TRBJ2-2; 10 nucleotides line up with TRBD1. The CDR3 extends over 16 amino acids. Germline V gives CDR1 LGHNA, CDR2 YNFKEQ. V was clipped by 4 bases and J by 8 bases; unmatched bases: 10. CDR3 region: CASSPRDRGPSGELFF. The DNA for the CDR3 is TGTGCCAGCAGCCCACGGGACAGGGGTCCATCGGGGGAGCTGTTTTTT.

The V call is TRBV6-1, the J call TRBJ1-5, with D tentatively TRBD1 (5 bases). Germline CDR1 reads MNHNS; CDR2 reads SASEGT. The CDR3 runs to 14 residues. With 9 bases removed from V and 7 bases from J, the gap between germline ends came to 19 bases. Here the CDR3 reads CASRRGTTGQPQHF. The CDR3 coding sequence is TGTGCCAGTCGAAGAGGGACTACGGGGCAGCCCCAGCATTTT.

J is TRBJ1-2 and V is TRBV10-2; 9 nucleotides align to TRBD1. The junction had 6 bases not matched to a gene; V was cut back by 3 bases and J by 4 bases. This CDR3 has 15 amino acids. Germline V CDR1 and CDR2: WSHSY, SAAADI. As DNA, the CDR3 is TGCGCCAGCAGTGACTACAGGGGGCTTGGCTATGGCTACACCTTC. Translated, it gives CASSDYRGLGYGYTF.

V usage is TRBV5-1 and J usage is TRBJ2-6, with 7 bases matching TRBD1. The CDR3 is made up of 16 amino acids. Germline assignment: CDR1 SGHRS and CDR2 YFSETQ. Trimming removed 2 bases from V and 0 bases from J; junction bases left unmatched: 2. CDR3 nucleotides: TGCGCCAGCAGCTTTGACAGGGACTCTGGGGCCAACGTCCTGACTTTC. This encodes CASSFDRDSGANVLTF.

J is TRBJ1-1 and V is TRBV5-1, with D perhaps TRBD1 (6 bases). The CDR3 consists of 14 residues. Trimming took off 3 bases at V and 3 bases at J, with 12 bases between the two ends. Germline values: CDR1 SGHRS, CDR2 YFSETQ. CDR3 DNA sequence: TGCGCCAGCAGCTCTCGGCCAGGGGACACTGAAGCTTTCTTT. Translated, it gives CASSSRPGDTEAFF.

V usage is TRBV29-1 and J usage is TRBJ1-1, with unresolved D. The V and J ends lost 8 bases and 3 bases respectively, with 10 bases between them. The germline V gene has CDR1 SQVTM and CDR2 ANQGSEA. The CDR3 covers 11 residues. The CDR3 sequence is CSFGEYTEAFF. Here the CDR3 DNA reads TGCAGCTTCGGGGAATACACTGAAGCTTTCTTT.

This clone occurred once. The J gene is TRBJ1-2, the V gene TRBV5-1; 8 bases match TRBD1. Germline loops: CDR1 SGHRS, CDR2 YFSETQ. V was clipped by 4 bases and J by 5 bases; unmatched bases: 7. This CDR3 contains 14 residues. CDR3 region: CASSDGTGGYGYTF. The CDR3 region has the DNA TGCGCCAGCAGCGATGGGACAGGCGGATATGGCTACACCTTC. Variable domain in full (rest from reference TRBV5-1 and TRBJ1-2): KAGVTQTPRYLIKTRGQQVTLSCSPISGHRSVSWYQQTPGQGLQFLFEYFSETQRNKGNFPGRFSGRQFSNSRSEMNVSTLELGDSALYLCASSDGTGGYGYTFGSGTRLTVV.

The rearrangement links TRBV19 to TRBJ1-5; D remains ambiguous. The CDR3 has 13 residues. The germline V and J ends were trimmed by 5 bases and 6 bases, with 11 bases remaining between them. Germline assignment: CDR1 LNHDA and CDR2 SQIVND (reference sequence). Here the CDR3 DNA reads TGTGCCAGTAGTGCGGGGTATACTCAGCCCCAGCATTTT. Protein product: CASSAGYTQPQHF. Full variable domain (outside the CDR3, taken from reference TRBV19 and TRBJ1-5): DGGITQSPKYLFRKEGQNVTLSCEQNLNHDAMYWYRQDPGQGLRLIYYSQIVNDFQKGDIAEGYSVSREKKESFPLTVTSAQKNPTAFYLCASSAGYTQPQHFGDGTRLSIL.

The gene calls are TRBV11-2 and TRBJ2-3, with D unresolved. The V end lost 0 bases, the J end lost 6 bases, and 7 bases lay between the germline ends. The CDR3 runs to 13 residues. In germline, CDR1 is SGHAT, CDR2 FQNNGV. The CDR3 reads CASSLDLADTQYF. The CDR3 DNA is TGTGCCAGCAGCTTAGATCTGGCCGATACGCAGTATTTT.

The genes are TRBV6-1 and TRBJ2-2; D remains ambiguous. Germline V gene sequence: CDR1 MNHNS, CDR2 SASEGT. The CDR3 runs 15 residues. V lost 8 bases and J lost 0, with 13 bases in between. The CDR3 DNA reads as TGTGCCAGCCTTGGGATCGGACCGAACACCGGGGAGCTGTTTTTT. Translation gives CASLGIGPNTGELFF.

This clone was counted only a few times. The chain couples TRBV2 to TRBJ1-1; D is ambiguous. CDR1 and CDR2 from the germline V gene are SNHLY and FYNNEI. This CDR3 spans 15 amino acids. The V gene lost 4 bases and the J gene lost 4 bases, with 16 bases spanning the gap. Written as DNA, the CDR3 is TGTGCCAGCAGTGCGGCGTCAACCGTGGGCACTGAAGCTTTCTTT. This encodes CASSAASTVGTEAFF. Filled out from reference TRBV2 and TRBJ1-1, the complete variable domain reads EPEVTQTPSHQVTQMGQEVILRCVPISNHLYFYWYRQILGQKVEFLVSFYNNEISEKSEIFDDQFSVERPDGSNFTLKIRSTKLEDSAMYFCASSAASTVGTEAFFGQGTRLTVV.

The chain employs TRBV7-8 and TRBJ1-1, with D possibly being TRBD1 (6 bases). Germline CDR1 reads SGHVS; CDR2 reads FQNEAQ. V lost 0 bases and J 5 bases, leaving 16 bases between the germline ends. The CDR3 sequence is 16 residues long. CDR3 nucleotide sequence: TGTGCCAGCAGCTTAGCCTACAGGGCTGGGGTTACTGAAGCTTTCTTT. Translated, it gives CASSLAYRAGVTEAFF.

CDR3 protein: CASSLRWGLNEQFF. DNA for the CDR3: TGTGCCAGCAGCTTGCGGTGGGGTCTCAATGAGCAGTTCTTC. The chain is built from TRBV5-8 and TRBJ2-1; D gene uncertain. Germline lookup yields CDR1 SGHTS and CDR2 YDEGEE. The CDR3 contains 14 residues. V shed 1 base and J shed 6 bases, with 11 bases lying between them.

This rearrangement joins TRBV5-1 to TRBJ2-7; D possibly corresponds to TRBD2 (6 bases). This CDR3 contains 16 residues. Germline V gives CDR1 SGHRS, CDR2 YFSETQ. V dropped 0 bases and J dropped 5 bases, with 18 bases sitting between them. CDR3 bases: TGCGCCAGCAGCTTGGTCTTCGATGCGGGGTCGGACGAGCAGTACTTC. This encodes CASSLVFDAGSDEQYF.

As to this clone: The germline gene is not matched at one end of the junction; a read error may be the cause. The chain recombines TRBV20-1 with TRBJ1-1, with 8 bases identical to TRBD1. Per germline, CDR1 DFQATT and CDR2 SNEGSKA (reference sequence). The CDR3 has 11 amino acids. CDR3: CSARPGQVAVF. The CDR3 nucleotides are TGCAGTGCTAGACCGGGACAGGTGGCGGTCTTT.

This clone was counted once. The chain recombines TRBV18 with TRBJ1-2; 7 nucleotides match TRBD1. The germline CDR1 and CDR2 sequences are KGHSH and LQKENI. This CDR3 is built from 13 residues. With 6 bases clipped from V and 6 bases from J, the junction kept 7 bases outside the gene matches. CDR3 nucleotide sequence: TGTGCCAGCTCCCGACAGGGTACCAATGGCTACACCTTC. As protein: CASSRQGTNGYTF.

J is TRBJ2-3 and V is TRBV2; D gene uncertain. This CDR3 has 14 amino acids. Germline V gene lookup returns CDR1 SNHLY and CDR2 FYNNEI. Trimming shortened V by 8 bases and J by 7 bases, and 19 bases separated the two germline ends. CDR3: CASSTDRRTHTQYF. CDR3 bases: TGTGCCAGCTCCACCGACCGACGCACCCATACGCAGTATTTT.